The entry below gives a single T cell receptor beta chain sequence along with its context. Its specificity is not known. TCRdb independently ran MiXCR on the 5' RACE reads; one entry per CDR3 protein. The sample shows about 530,000 distinct CDR3 sequences, 20% to 25% of them seen only once. Per the germline V gene, CDR1 is SGHRS and CDR2 is YFSETQ. The CDR3 sequence is 17 residues long. V lost 5 bases to trimming and J lost 3 bases; unmatched junction nucleotides: 8. This specimen belongs to a study of identical twins. Study results and caveats: For out-of-frame alpha sequences shared by twins, low generation probability was in excess. Cross-sectional statistics underpinned the conclusions; the same donors were not followed.

These data also formed part of another study, on yellow fever vaccine responses in identical twins.

The rearrangement uses TRBV5-1 and TRBJ1-6, with 10 bases that match TRBD1. The receptor was derived from a woman under 30 in good health. The specimen sequenced was CD4+ T cells sorted from blood. Here the CDR3 DNA reads TGCGCCAGCAGTTATGGGACAGGGGCAAGCTATAATTCACCCCTCCACTTT. Its protein is CASSYGTGASYNSPLHF.